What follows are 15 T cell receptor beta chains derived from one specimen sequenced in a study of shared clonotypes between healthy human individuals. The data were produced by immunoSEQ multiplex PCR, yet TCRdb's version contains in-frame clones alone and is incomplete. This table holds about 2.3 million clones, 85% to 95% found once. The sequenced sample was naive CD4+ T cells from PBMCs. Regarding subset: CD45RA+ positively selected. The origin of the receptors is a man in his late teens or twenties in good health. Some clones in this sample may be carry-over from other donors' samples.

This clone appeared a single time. The CDR3 bases are TGTGCCAGCAGCTTAACAGGGCCCCCCTCACGCTACAATGAGCAGTTCTTC. This encodes CASSLTGPPSRYNEQFF. J is TRBJ2-1 and V is TRBV5-6; D may be TRBD1 (6 bases). CDR1 SGHDT and CDR2 YYEEEE come from the germline V gene. Trimming removed 2 bases from V and 3 bases from J, with 18 bases in between. The CDR3 loop spans 17 amino acids. Full variable domain (rest looked up from reference TRBV5-6 and TRBJ2-1): DAGVTQSPTHLIKTRGQQVTLRCSPKSGHDTVSWYQQALGQGPQFIFQYYEEEERQRGNFPDRFSGHQFPNYSSELNVNALLLGDSALYLCASSLTGPPSRYNEQFFGPGTRLTVL.

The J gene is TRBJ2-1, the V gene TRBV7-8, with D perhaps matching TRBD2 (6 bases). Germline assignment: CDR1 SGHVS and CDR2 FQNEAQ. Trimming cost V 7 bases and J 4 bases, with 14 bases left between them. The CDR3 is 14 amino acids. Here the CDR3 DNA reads TGTGCCAGCAATGACTTTAGCGGATACAATGAGCAGTTCTTC. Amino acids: CASNDFSGYNEQFF.

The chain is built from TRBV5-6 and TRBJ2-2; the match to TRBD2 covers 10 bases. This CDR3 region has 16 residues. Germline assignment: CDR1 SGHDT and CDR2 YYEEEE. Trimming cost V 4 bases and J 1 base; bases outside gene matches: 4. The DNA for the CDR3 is TGTGCCAGCAGCAGAGGACTAGCGGAGAACACCGGGGAGCTGTTTTTT. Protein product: CASSRGLAENTGELFF. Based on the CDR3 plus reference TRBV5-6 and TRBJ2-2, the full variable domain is DAGVTQSPTHLIKTRGQQVTLRCSPKSGHDTVSWYQQALGQGPQFIFQYYEEEERQRGNFPDRFSGHQFPNYSSELNVNALLLGDSALYLCASSRGLAENTGELFFGEGSRLTVL.

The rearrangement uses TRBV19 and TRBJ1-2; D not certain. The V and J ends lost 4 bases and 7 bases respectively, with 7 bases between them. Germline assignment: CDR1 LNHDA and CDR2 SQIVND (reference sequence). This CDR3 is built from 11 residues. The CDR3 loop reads CASSTPFGYTF. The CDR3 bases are TGTGCCAGTAGTACCCCCTTTGGCTACACCTTC.

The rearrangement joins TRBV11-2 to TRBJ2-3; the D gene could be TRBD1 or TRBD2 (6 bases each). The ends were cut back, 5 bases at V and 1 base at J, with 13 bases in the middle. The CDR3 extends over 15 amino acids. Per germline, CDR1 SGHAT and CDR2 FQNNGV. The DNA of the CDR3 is TGTGCCAGCAGCGAAGGGGGGCAAGGCACAGATACGCAGTATTTT. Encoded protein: CASSEGGQGTDTQYF. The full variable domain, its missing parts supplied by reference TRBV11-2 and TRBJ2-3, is EAGVAQSPRYKIIEKRQSVAFWCNPISGHATLYWYQQILGQGPKLLIQFQNNGVVDDSQLPKDRFSAERLKGVDSTLKIQPAKLEDSAVYLCASSEGGQGTDTQYFGPGTRLTVL.

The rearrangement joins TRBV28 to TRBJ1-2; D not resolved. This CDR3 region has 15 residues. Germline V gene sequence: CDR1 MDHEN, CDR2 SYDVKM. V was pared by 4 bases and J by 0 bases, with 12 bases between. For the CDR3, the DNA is TGTGCCAGCAGTTCGAGAAGTCGCGCTAACTATGGCTACACCTTC. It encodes CASSSRSRANYGYTF.

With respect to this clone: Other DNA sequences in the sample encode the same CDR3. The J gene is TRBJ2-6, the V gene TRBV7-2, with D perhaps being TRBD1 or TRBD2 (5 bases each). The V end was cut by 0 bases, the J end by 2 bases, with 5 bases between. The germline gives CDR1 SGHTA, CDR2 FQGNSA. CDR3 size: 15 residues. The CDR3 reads CASSLAGPGANVLTF. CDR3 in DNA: TGTGCCAGCAGCTTAGCGGGACCTGGGGCCAACGTCCTGACTTTC.

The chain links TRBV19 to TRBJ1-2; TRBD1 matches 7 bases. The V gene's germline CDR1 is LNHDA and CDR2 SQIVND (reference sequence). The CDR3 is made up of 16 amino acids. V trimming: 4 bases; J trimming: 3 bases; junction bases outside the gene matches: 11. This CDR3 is CASSNPPTGWDYGYTF. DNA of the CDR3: TGTGCCAGTAGTAACCCACCGACAGGGTGGGACTATGGCTACACCTTC.

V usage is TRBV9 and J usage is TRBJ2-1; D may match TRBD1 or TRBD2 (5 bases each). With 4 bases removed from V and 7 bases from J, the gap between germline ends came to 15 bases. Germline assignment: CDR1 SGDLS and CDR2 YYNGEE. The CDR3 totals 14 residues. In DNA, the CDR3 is TGTGCCAGCAGCTTCGGGACCTATGGGAATGAGCAGTTCTTC. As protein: CASSFGTYGNEQFF.

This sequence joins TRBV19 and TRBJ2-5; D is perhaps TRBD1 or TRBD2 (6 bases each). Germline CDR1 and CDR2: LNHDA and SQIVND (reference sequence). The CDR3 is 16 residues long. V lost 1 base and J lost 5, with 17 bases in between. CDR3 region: CASSIGAGEVLETQYF. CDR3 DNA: TGTGCCAGTAGTATAGGGGCAGGGGAGGTGTTGGAGACCCAGTACTTC.

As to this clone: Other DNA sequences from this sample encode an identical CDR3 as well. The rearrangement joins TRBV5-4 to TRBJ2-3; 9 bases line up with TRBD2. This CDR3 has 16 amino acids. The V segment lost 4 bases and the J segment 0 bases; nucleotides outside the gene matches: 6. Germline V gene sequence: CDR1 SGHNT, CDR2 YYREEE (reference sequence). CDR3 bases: TGTGCCAGCAGCCTTAGACTAGCGGCAAGCACAGATACGCAGTATTTT. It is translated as CASSLRLAASTDTQYF.

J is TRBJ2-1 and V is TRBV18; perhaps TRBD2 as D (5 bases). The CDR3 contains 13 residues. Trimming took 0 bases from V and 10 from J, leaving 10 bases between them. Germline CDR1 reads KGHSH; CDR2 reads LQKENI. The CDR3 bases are TGTGCCAGCTCACCACCGTCTAGCAGCGAGCAGTTCTTC. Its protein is CASSPPSSSEQFF.

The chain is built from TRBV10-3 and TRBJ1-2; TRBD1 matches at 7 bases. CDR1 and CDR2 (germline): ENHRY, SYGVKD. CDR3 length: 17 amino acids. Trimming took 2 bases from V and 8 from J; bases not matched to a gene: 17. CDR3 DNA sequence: TGTGCCATCAGTGAGGGCAGGGGGAATTCCCACTATGGCGGCTACACCTTC. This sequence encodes CAISEGRGNSHYGGYTF.

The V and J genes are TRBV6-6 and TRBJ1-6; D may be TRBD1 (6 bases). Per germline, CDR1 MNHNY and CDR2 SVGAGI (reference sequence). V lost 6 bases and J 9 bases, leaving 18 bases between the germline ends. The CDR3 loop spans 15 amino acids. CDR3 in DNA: TGTGCCAGCAGGGGCAGGACAGAGCTGACTTCACCCCTCCACTTT. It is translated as CASRGRTELTSPLHF.

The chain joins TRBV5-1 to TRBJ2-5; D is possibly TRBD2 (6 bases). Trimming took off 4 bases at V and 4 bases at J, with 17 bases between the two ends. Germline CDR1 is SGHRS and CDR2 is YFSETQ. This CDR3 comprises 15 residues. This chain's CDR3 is CASSPRLEPGETQYF. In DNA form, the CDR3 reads TGCGCCAGCAGCCCGAGACTAGAGCCAGGAGAGACCCAGTACTTC.